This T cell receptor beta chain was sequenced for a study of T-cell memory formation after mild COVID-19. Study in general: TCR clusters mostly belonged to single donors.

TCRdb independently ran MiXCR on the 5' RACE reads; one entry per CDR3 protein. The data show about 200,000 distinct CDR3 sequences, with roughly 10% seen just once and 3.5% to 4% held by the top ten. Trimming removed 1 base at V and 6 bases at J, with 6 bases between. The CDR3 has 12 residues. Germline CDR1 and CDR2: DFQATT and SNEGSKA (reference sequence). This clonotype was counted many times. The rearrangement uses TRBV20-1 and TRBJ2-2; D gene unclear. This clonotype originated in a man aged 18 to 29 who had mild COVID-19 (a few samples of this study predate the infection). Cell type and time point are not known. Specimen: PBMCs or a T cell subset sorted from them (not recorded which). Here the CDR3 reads CSARVGAGELFF. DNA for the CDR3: TGCAGTGCTAGAGTTGGTGCCGGGGAGCTGTTTTTT.